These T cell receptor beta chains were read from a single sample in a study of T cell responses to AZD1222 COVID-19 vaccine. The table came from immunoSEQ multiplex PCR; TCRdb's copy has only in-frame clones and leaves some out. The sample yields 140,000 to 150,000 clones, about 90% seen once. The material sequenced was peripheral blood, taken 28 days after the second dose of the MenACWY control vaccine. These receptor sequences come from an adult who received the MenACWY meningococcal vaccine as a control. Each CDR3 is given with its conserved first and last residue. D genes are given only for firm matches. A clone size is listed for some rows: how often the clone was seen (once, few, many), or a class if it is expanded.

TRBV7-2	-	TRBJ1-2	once	TGTGCCAGCAGCTTAATCGGCGGGGGGGCTAACTATGGCTACACCTTC	CASSLIGGGANYGYTF
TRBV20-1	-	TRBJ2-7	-	TGCAGTGCTGTTCAAGGGGACGAGCAGTACTTC	CSAVQGDEQYF
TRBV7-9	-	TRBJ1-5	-	TGTGCCAGCAGCAGAGGGGACGGAGAGAACCAAATGGATTTT	CASSRGDGENQMDF
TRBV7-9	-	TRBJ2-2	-	TGTGCCAGCAGCTTAGCGCGGGACACCGGGGAGCTGTTTTTT	CASSLARDTGELFF
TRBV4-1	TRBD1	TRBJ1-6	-	TGCGCCAGCAGCCAGGGGTGGGACAGGGGACATAATTCACCCCTCCACTTT	CASSQGWDRGHNSPLHF
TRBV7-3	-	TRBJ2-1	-	TGTGCCAGCAGCCTGCTACCGGACAAAAATGAGCAGTTCTTC	CASSLLPDKNEQFF
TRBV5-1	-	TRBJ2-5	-	TGCGCCAGCAGCTTGGCGGCCAGAAGAGAGACCCAGTACTTC	CASSLAARRETQYF
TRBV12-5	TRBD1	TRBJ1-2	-	TGTGCTAGTGGTTCGGGGACAGGGGGGTCCTATGGCTACACCTTC	CASGSGTGGSYGYTF
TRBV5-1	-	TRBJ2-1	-	TGCGCCAGCAGCTGGACAGCCCCCACCTACAATGAGCAGTTCTTC	CASSWTAPTYNEQFF
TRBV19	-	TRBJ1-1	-	TGTGCCACCAAGGACAGCATGAACACTGAAGCTTTCTTT	CATKDSMNTEAFF
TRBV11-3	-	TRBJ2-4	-	TGTGCCAGCAGCTTAGCCGGAGGGGAAAACATTCAGTACTTC	CASSLAGGENIQYF
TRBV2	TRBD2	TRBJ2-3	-	TGTGCCAGCAGCCGACTAGCGGGCACAGATACGCAGTATTTT	CASSRLAGTDTQYF
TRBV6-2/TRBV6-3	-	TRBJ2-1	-	TGTGCCAGCATCCCCCCGGGAGCCGACAATGAGCAGTTCTTC	CASIPPGADNEQFF
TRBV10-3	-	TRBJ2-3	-	TGTGCCACCGAGCAGGGCGGTACTAGCACAGATACGCAGTATTTT	CATEQGGTSTDTQYF
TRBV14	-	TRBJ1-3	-	TGTGCCAGCAGCCCCACGACCTCTGGAAACACCATATATTTT	CASSPTTSGNTIYF
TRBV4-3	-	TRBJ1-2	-	TGCGCCAGCAGCCAAGCGGCGGCCTCTCCTAACTATGGCTACACCTTC	CASSQAAASPNYGYTF
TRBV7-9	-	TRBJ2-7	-	TGTGCCAGCAGCTTTCAGACCCGGGGAGGTAGTAGGAGGGAGCAGTACTTC	CASSFQTRGGSRREQYF